This T cell receptor beta chain was sequenced for a study of regulatory T cells. The primer mix had 52 TRBV and 13 TRBJ primers. Sequenced by immunoSEQ multiplex PCR; TCRdb stores in-frame clones only, minus some. This sample has about 18,000 clones, with more than 85% found just once. V lost 3 bases, J lost 0 bases, and 12 bases lay in between. The CDR3 is 17 amino acids. Per the germline V gene, CDR1 is MDHEN and CDR2 is SYDVKM. With regard to this clone: The antigen remains unidentified.

Whole-study findings and limits: Patient CD8+ T cells trended nonsignificantly toward lower Shannon entropy than control CD8+ cells.

The rearrangement uses TRBV28 and TRBJ2-6; a possible D gene is TRBD1 (5 bases). The TCR was taken from a person aged 18-35 years with CD3G deficiency. Sequenced material: CD8+ T cells sorted from blood. In DNA, the CDR3 is TGTGCCAGCAGTTTCCAGGGAAGGATCTCTGGGGCCAACGTCCTGACTTTC. Its protein is CASSFQGRISGANVLTF.